Listed below are T cell receptor beta chains from one sample, sequenced in a study of identical twins. Via MiXCR, TCRdb re-called the 5' RACE reads, giving one row per CDR3 protein. The sample consists of some 190,000 distinct CDR3 sequences, more than 15% of them appearing once. These data also formed part of another study, on T cells expressing NK-cell markers.

Material: CD8+ T cells sorted from blood. The receptors come from a woman aged 18-29 years in good health. Each CDR3 is given with its conserved first and last residue. D genes are given only for firm matches. The size field is filled for only some rows; it gives once, few, many or a size class.

V gene: TRBV7-9; J gene: TRBJ2-7; clone size: few; D gene: TRBD1; CDR3 DNA: TGTGCCAGCAGCCCGGGACAGGGGTACTACGAGCAGTACTTC; CDR3 protein: CASSPGQGYYEQYF
V gene: TRBV12-3/TRBV12-4; J gene: TRBJ1-2; clone size: few; D gene: -; CDR3 DNA: TGTGCCAGCAGTTTACCTGGTCGAGTTGGCTACACCTTC; CDR3 protein: CASSLPGRVGYTF
V gene: TRBV27; J gene: TRBJ2-7; clone size: -; D gene: -; CDR3 DNA: TGTGCCAGCAGTTCGGGGCCCCGCTACGAGCAGTACTTC; CDR3 protein: CASSSGPRYEQYF
V gene: TRBV12-3/TRBV12-4; J gene: TRBJ2-5; clone size: few; D gene: -; CDR3 DNA: TGTGCCAGCAGTTCCCGACTAACTAGTCTAGGGGAGACCCAGTACTTC; CDR3 protein: CASSSRLTSLGETQYF
V gene: TRBV24-1; J gene: TRBJ2-7; clone size: many; D gene: -; CDR3 DNA: TGTGCCACCAGGGAAGGGTCCTACGAGCAGTACTTC; CDR3 protein: CATREGSYEQYF
V gene: TRBV6-6; J gene: TRBJ2-1; clone size: many; D gene: -; CDR3 DNA: TGTGCCAGCAGCCAGGACGGGAATCGATACAATGAGCAGTTCTTC; CDR3 protein: CASSQDGNRYNEQFF
V gene: TRBV20-1; J gene: TRBJ2-3; clone size: few; D gene: -; CDR3 DNA: TGCAGTTTCAGAGGGCTAGTTGGGGTCTGGCGGACTAGCACAGATACGCAGTATTTT; CDR3 protein: CSFRGLVGVWRTSTDTQYF
V gene: TRBV12-3/TRBV12-4; J gene: TRBJ1-1; clone size: -; D gene: -; CDR3 DNA: TGTGCCAGCAGTAAAGGCAGTAACACTGAAGCTTTCTTT; CDR3 protein: CASSKGSNTEAFF
V gene: TRBV9; J gene: TRBJ2-2; clone size: -; D gene: -; CDR3 DNA: TGTGCCAGCAGCGTACTTTCCGGGGAGCTGTTTTTT; CDR3 protein: CASSVLSGELFF
V gene: TRBV14; J gene: TRBJ1-6; clone size: few; D gene: TRBD1; CDR3 DNA: TGTGCCAGCAGCCAAGAGAGTCTCCAGGGGGTACACTCACCCCTCCACTTT; CDR3 protein: CASSQESLQGVHSPLHF
V gene: TRBV12-3/TRBV12-4; J gene: TRBJ1-2; clone size: -; D gene: -; CDR3 DNA: TGTGCCAGCAGTTTCGGAGCTAACTATGGCTACACCTTC; CDR3 protein: CASSFGANYGYTF
V gene: TRBV5-1; J gene: TRBJ2-1; clone size: few; D gene: -; CDR3 DNA: TGCGCCAGGGATCTGGCAGGGGCCTACAATGAGCAGTTCTTC; CDR3 protein: CARDLAGAYNEQFF
V gene: TRBV12-3/TRBV12-4; J gene: TRBJ1-2; clone size: -; D gene: -; CDR3 DNA: TGTGCCAGCATAAGTGGGGCCCCCTATGGCTACACCTTC; CDR3 protein: CASISGAPYGYTF
V gene: TRBV30; J gene: TRBJ1-2; clone size: few; D gene: -; CDR3 DNA: TGTGCCTGGAGACAGGGACCAGGCTATGGCTACACCTTC; CDR3 protein: CAWRQGPGYGYTF
V gene: TRBV9; J gene: TRBJ2-6; clone size: -; D gene: TRBD1; CDR3 DNA: TGTGCCAGCAGCGTTCGATCCCCCGGGACAGATGCTCAATCTGGGGCCAACGTCCTGACTTTC; CDR3 protein: CASSVRSPGTDAQSGANVLTF
V gene: TRBV7-9; J gene: TRBJ2-7; clone size: -; D gene: TRBD1; CDR3 DNA: TGTGCCAGCAGCTTAATGGGACAGCCCTCCTACGAGCAGTACTTC; CDR3 protein: CASSLMGQPSYEQYF
V gene: TRBV9; J gene: TRBJ2-2; clone size: -; D gene: -; CDR3 DNA: TGTGCCAGCAGCGTAGTAGGGGATACCGGGGAGCTGTTTTTT; CDR3 protein: CASSVVGDTGELFF
V gene: TRBV20-1; J gene: TRBJ2-3; clone size: few; D gene: -; CDR3 DNA: TGCAGTGCCAAATCCGATACGCAGTATTTT; CDR3 protein: CSAKSDTQYF
V gene: TRBV11-3; J gene: TRBJ1-1; clone size: -; D gene: TRBD1; CDR3 DNA: TGTGCCAGCAGCCCACAGGGGGGGACTGAAGCTTTCTTT; CDR3 protein: CASSPQGGTEAFF
V gene: TRBV13; J gene: TRBJ1-2; clone size: -; D gene: -; CDR3 DNA: TGTGCCAGCAGCTCGAAAATCAACAGGGAAGGCTACACCTTC; CDR3 protein: CASSSKINREGYTF
V gene: TRBV12-3/TRBV12-4; J gene: TRBJ2-1; clone size: many; D gene: -; CDR3 DNA: TGTGCCAGCAGCCTAGGGGACGACAATGAGCAGTTCTTC; CDR3 protein: CASSLGDDNEQFF
V gene: TRBV14; J gene: TRBJ1-1; clone size: -; D gene: -; CDR3 DNA: TGTGCCAGCAGCTTATCCCCGGGAACCCCTGGAGCTTTCTTT; CDR3 protein: CASSLSPGTPGAFF
V gene: TRBV7-9; J gene: TRBJ2-7; clone size: few; D gene: -; CDR3 DNA: TGTGCCAGCACCACTCCGGGACTCACCTACGAGCAGTACTTC; CDR3 protein: CASTTPGLTYEQYF
V gene: TRBV12-3/TRBV12-4; J gene: TRBJ2-1; clone size: many; D gene: -; CDR3 DNA: TGTGCCAGCAGGGGCCAAGACTCGCCCTACAATGAGCAGTTCTTC; CDR3 protein: CASRGQDSPYNEQFF
V gene: TRBV4-3; J gene: TRBJ2-1; clone size: few; D gene: TRBD2; CDR3 DNA: TGCGCCAGCAGCGGATTTGCGGGAGGGTCTGAGCAGTTCTTC; CDR3 protein: CASSGFAGGSEQFF
V gene: TRBV9; J gene: TRBJ2-1; clone size: once; D gene: -; CDR3 DNA: TGTGCCAGCAGCGTAAAGGGGATAAGCTCCTACAATGAGCAGTTCTTC; CDR3 protein: CASSVKGISSYNEQFF
V gene: TRBV6-5; J gene: TRBJ1-2; clone size: few; D gene: -; CDR3 DNA: TGTGCCAGCGGCCCGAGTGATGGCTACACCTTC; CDR3 protein: CASGPSDGYTF
V gene: TRBV7-9; J gene: TRBJ1-1; clone size: few; D gene: -; CDR3 DNA: TGTGCCAGCAGCCAGGGTTCGTCCCAAAGGACTGAAGCTTTCTTT; CDR3 protein: CASSQGSSQRTEAFF
V gene: TRBV15; J gene: TRBJ2-7; clone size: few; D gene: -; CDR3 DNA: TGTGCCACCAGCAGAGATCGGGCAAGAGTTTGGGGGGACGAGCAGTACTTC; CDR3 protein: CATSRDRARVWGDEQYF
V gene: TRBV9; J gene: TRBJ2-1; clone size: -; D gene: -; CDR3 DNA: TGTGCCAGCAGCGTCTCCCAGTTGAGCTACAATGAGCAGTTCTTC; CDR3 protein: CASSVSQLSYNEQFF
V gene: TRBV12-3/TRBV12-4; J gene: TRBJ1-5; clone size: few; D gene: -; CDR3 DNA: TGTGCCAGCAGTCCGAGCGGGGGGAGCAATCAGCCCCAGCATTTT; CDR3 protein: CASSPSGGSNQPQHF
V gene: TRBV19; J gene: TRBJ1-6; clone size: -; D gene: -; CDR3 DNA: TGTGCTTGTAGACGGGACACCCCTGTTTCACCCCTCCACTTT; CDR3 protein: CACRRDTPVSPLHF
V gene: TRBV12-3/TRBV12-4; J gene: TRBJ2-1; clone size: few; D gene: -; CDR3 DNA: TGTGCCAGCAGTTTAGGGGGCTGGAATGAGCAGTTCTTC; CDR3 protein: CASSLGGWNEQFF
V gene: TRBV7-3; J gene: TRBJ1-1; clone size: few; D gene: -; CDR3 DNA: TGTGCCAGCAGCAGTCGGCAGGACACTGAAGCTTTCTTT; CDR3 protein: CASSSRQDTEAFF
V gene: TRBV27; J gene: TRBJ2-2; clone size: few; D gene: -; CDR3 DNA: TGTGCCAGCAGTTTATCGCTCGCCACTCAAACGAACACCGGGGAGCTGTTTTTT; CDR3 protein: CASSLSLATQTNTGELFF
V gene: TRBV7-8; J gene: TRBJ2-7; clone size: -; D gene: TRBD2; CDR3 DNA: TGTGCCAGCAGCTTAGTAGGGACTAGCGGGATAAGCTACGAGCAGTACTTC; CDR3 protein: CASSLVGTSGISYEQYF
V gene: TRBV4-2; J gene: TRBJ1-5; clone size: few; D gene: -; CDR3 DNA: TGTGCCAGCAGCCAAGGAGGGGGAAAGGATCAGCCCCAGCATTTT; CDR3 protein: CASSQGGGKDQPQHF
V gene: TRBV7-8; J gene: TRBJ2-2; clone size: -; D gene: -; CDR3 DNA: TGTGCCAGCAGCTTAGGGTGGACAGTTAGGAACACCGGGGAGCTGTTTTTT; CDR3 protein: CASSLGWTVRNTGELFF
V gene: TRBV16; J gene: TRBJ1-1; clone size: many; D gene: -; CDR3 DNA: TGTGCCAGCAGCCAAGAATGGGACACTGAAGCTTTCTTT; CDR3 protein: CASSQEWDTEAFF
V gene: TRBV6-1; J gene: TRBJ2-1; clone size: few; D gene: TRBD2; CDR3 DNA: TGTGCCAGCAGGGAAGCGGGATCATACAATGAGCAGTTCTTC; CDR3 protein: CASREAGSYNEQFF
V gene: TRBV7-9; J gene: TRBJ1-2; clone size: -; D gene: TRBD1; CDR3 DNA: TGTGCCAGCAGCCTTTTGGACAGGGTATATGGCTACACCTTC; CDR3 protein: CASSLLDRVYGYTF
V gene: TRBV30; J gene: TRBJ2-3; clone size: -; D gene: -; CDR3 DNA: TGTGCCTGGAGCGCTAGCACAGATACGCAGTATTTT; CDR3 protein: CAWSASTDTQYF
V gene: TRBV2; J gene: TRBJ2-1; clone size: -; D gene: -; CDR3 DNA: TGTGCCAGCAGTGAAGCGGGGACGATTGAGCAGTTCTTC; CDR3 protein: CASSEAGTIEQFF
V gene: TRBV12-3/TRBV12-4; J gene: TRBJ2-5; clone size: many; D gene: -; CDR3 DNA: TGTGCCAGCAGTTCGACTTCGAACCAAGAGACCCAGTACTTC; CDR3 protein: CASSSTSNQETQYF
V gene: TRBV3-1; J gene: TRBJ2-5; clone size: few; D gene: TRBD2; CDR3 DNA: TGTGCCAGCAGCCAAGGTAGCGGGCGGGGAAGCGAGACCCAGTACTTC; CDR3 protein: CASSQGSGRGSETQYF
V gene: TRBV10-1; J gene: TRBJ2-7; clone size: -; D gene: -; CDR3 DNA: TGCGCCAGCAGTGACTCAAATGACAGAGCCTCCTACGAGCAGTACTTC; CDR3 protein: CASSDSNDRASYEQYF
V gene: TRBV6-1; J gene: TRBJ1-6; clone size: -; D gene: -; CDR3 DNA: TGTGCCAGCAGTGAAAGGGGATCTAAGATTAATTCACCCCTCCACTTT; CDR3 protein: CASSERGSKINSPLHF
V gene: TRBV20-1; J gene: TRBJ2-7; clone size: few; D gene: -; CDR3 DNA: TGCAGTGCTAGAGATTTAGACGGCTACGAGCAGTACTTC; CDR3 protein: CSARDLDGYEQYF
V gene: TRBV5-1; J gene: TRBJ2-7; clone size: few; D gene: TRBD1; CDR3 DNA: TGCGCCAGCAATGTTGACACAGGGGCGTACGAGCAGTACTTC; CDR3 protein: CASNVDTGAYEQYF
V gene: TRBV12-3/TRBV12-4; J gene: TRBJ2-2; clone size: -; D gene: -; CDR3 DNA: TGTGCCAGCAGTTTTTTACGGACTCTCAACACCGGGGAGCTGTTTTTT; CDR3 protein: CASSFLRTLNTGELFF
V gene: TRBV10-3; J gene: TRBJ1-1; clone size: -; D gene: -; CDR3 DNA: TGTGCCATCAGTGACTCCGGGGGAGGGAGGCCTGAAGCTTTCTTT; CDR3 protein: CAISDSGGGRPEAFF
V gene: TRBV12-5; J gene: TRBJ2-1; clone size: -; D gene: -; CDR3 DNA: TGTGCTAGTGCAGAGAGGCAGCCTGAGCAGTTCTTC; CDR3 protein: CASAERQPEQFF
V gene: TRBV3-1; J gene: TRBJ1-1; clone size: -; D gene: -; CDR3 DNA: TGTGCCAGCAGCCAAGTCGGGGCAGAGAACACTGAAGCTTTCTTT; CDR3 protein: CASSQVGAENTEAFF
V gene: TRBV12-3/TRBV12-4; J gene: TRBJ1-5; clone size: -; D gene: -; CDR3 DNA: TGTGCCAGCAGAGTTGCAGGGGCTTCACAGCCCCAGCATTTT; CDR3 protein: CASRVAGASQPQHF
V gene: TRBV3-1; J gene: TRBJ2-3; clone size: -; D gene: TRBD2; CDR3 DNA: TGTGCCAGCAGCCCAGGGACTAGTGAAACGACGGATACGCAGTATTTT; CDR3 protein: CASSPGTSETTDTQYF